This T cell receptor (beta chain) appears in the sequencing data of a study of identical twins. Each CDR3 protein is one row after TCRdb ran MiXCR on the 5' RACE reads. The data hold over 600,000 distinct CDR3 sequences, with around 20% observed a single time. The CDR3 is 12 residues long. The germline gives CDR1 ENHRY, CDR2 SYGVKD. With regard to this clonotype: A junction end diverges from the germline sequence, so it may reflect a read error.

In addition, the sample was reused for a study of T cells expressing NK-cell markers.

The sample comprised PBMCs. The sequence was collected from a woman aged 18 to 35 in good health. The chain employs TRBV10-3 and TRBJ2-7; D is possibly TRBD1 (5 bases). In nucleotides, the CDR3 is TGTGCCATCAGTGGCCCAGGGAAGAACTTCCACTTC. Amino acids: CAISGPGKNFHF.